The T cell receptor (beta chain) under discussion was sequenced for a study of blood T cell repertoires in COVID-19. As for the study in general: Samples came from the United States, Italy and Spain, spanning acute and convalescent COVID-19.

Method: immunoSEQ multiplex PCR; TCRdb's copy keeps in-frame clones and lacks some. The sample includes about 480,000 clones, roughly nine tenths of them seen just once. V was trimmed by 3 bases and J by 5 bases, leaving 8 bases between them. This CDR3 comprises 13 residues. CDR1 is MNHEY, CDR2 SVGAGI, per germline. Comment on this clone: Other DNA sequences in this specimen translate into the identical CDR3.

The TCR sequence derives from a man aged 18 to 30 with COVID-19, enrolled during active disease. The chain uses TRBV6-5 and TRBJ1-5; D is uncertain. The sequencing sample was made of peripheral blood. CDR3 sequence reads: CASSYSGDQPQHF. CDR3 DNA sequence: TGTGCCAGCAGTTATTCGGGAGATCAGCCCCAGCATTTT.